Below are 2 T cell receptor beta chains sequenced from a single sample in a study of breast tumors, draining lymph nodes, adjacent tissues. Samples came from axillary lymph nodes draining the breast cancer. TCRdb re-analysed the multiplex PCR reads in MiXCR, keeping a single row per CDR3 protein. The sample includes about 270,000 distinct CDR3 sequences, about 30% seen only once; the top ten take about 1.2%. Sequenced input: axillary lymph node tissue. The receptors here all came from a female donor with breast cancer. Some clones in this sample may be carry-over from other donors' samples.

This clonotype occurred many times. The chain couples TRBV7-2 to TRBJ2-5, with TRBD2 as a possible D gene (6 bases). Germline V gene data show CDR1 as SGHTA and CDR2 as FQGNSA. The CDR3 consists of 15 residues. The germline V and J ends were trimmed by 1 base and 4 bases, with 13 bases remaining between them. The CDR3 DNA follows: TGTGCCAGCAGCTTAGTGTCAACTAGCAGAGAGACCCAGTACTTC. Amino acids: CASSLVSTSRETQYF.

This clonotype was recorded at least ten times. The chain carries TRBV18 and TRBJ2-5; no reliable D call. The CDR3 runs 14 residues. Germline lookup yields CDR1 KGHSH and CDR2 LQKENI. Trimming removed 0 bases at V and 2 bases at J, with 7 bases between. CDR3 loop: CASSPPLRQETQYF. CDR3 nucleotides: TGTGCCAGCTCACCACCGTTGCGTCAAGAGACCCAGTACTTC.